This T cell receptor (beta chain) was identified in a study of shared clonotypes between healthy human individuals. Authors' methods: Because ImmunoSEQ provided only junction sequences with no quality scores, the filtering differed. The repertoire was sequenced with immunoSEQ multiplex PCR; TCRdb's copy has only in-frame clones and lacks some. V, J and clone size were drawn from that table, and D and trimming were deduced from the DNA. This sample has more than 550,000 clones, with about two thirds found just once. This clone came up a few times. Its antigen is not identified. The ends were cut back, 6 bases at V and 3 bases at J, with 21 bases in the middle. This CDR3 has 16 amino acids. The study, taken as a whole, reports: Blood was the only sampled material, and tissue repertoires likely differ. The four-donor shared clonotypes exceeded non-shared clonotypes in generation probability, with non-shared ones scoring lower. In a handful of donors, about 5% of naive CD4 clonotypes appeared in common.

The TCR sequence derives from a woman in her 30s in good health. Material: memory CD4+ T cells sorted from blood. Subset in this sample: CD45RA-negative fraction. The chain has TRBV6-7 and TRBJ2-7, with D perhaps matching TRBD2 (6 bases). TRBV6-7 is an ORF, and what it does is uncertain. CDR3 in amino acids: CASRSSSALPSYEQYF. The DNA of the CDR3 is TGTGCCAGCAGGAGCTCTAGCGCCCTCCCAAGCTACGAGCAGTACTTC.